This section outlines one TCR beta chain sequence together with its context. Per the original methods: Amplification of reference gene primers provided the estimated nucleated cell counts. Some clones are missing from TCRdb's copy, which holds only in-frame ones; the method was immunoSEQ multiplex PCR. V and J calls and clone size are as listed in that table; D and trimming were resolved from the DNA. The sample shows some 270,000 clones, around nine tenths of them seen only once. The CDR3 has 14 residues. V dropped 6 bases and J dropped 4 bases, with 13 bases sitting between them. Per the germline V gene, CDR1 is LNHDA and CDR2 is SQIVND (reference sequence). The data originate from a study of blood T cell repertoires in COVID-19. Overall study context: There were acute and convalescent COVID-19 samples, and they came from the United States, Italy and Spain.

The sample consisted of peripheral blood. The V and J genes are TRBV19 and TRBJ1-5; no reliable D call. The origin of this receptor is a man aged 45-60 years with acute or convalescent COVID-19. Written as DNA, the CDR3 is TGTGCCAGTAGCCGCCGAGGCGTTAATCAGCCCCAGCATTTT. Translating it yields CASSRRGVNQPQHF.